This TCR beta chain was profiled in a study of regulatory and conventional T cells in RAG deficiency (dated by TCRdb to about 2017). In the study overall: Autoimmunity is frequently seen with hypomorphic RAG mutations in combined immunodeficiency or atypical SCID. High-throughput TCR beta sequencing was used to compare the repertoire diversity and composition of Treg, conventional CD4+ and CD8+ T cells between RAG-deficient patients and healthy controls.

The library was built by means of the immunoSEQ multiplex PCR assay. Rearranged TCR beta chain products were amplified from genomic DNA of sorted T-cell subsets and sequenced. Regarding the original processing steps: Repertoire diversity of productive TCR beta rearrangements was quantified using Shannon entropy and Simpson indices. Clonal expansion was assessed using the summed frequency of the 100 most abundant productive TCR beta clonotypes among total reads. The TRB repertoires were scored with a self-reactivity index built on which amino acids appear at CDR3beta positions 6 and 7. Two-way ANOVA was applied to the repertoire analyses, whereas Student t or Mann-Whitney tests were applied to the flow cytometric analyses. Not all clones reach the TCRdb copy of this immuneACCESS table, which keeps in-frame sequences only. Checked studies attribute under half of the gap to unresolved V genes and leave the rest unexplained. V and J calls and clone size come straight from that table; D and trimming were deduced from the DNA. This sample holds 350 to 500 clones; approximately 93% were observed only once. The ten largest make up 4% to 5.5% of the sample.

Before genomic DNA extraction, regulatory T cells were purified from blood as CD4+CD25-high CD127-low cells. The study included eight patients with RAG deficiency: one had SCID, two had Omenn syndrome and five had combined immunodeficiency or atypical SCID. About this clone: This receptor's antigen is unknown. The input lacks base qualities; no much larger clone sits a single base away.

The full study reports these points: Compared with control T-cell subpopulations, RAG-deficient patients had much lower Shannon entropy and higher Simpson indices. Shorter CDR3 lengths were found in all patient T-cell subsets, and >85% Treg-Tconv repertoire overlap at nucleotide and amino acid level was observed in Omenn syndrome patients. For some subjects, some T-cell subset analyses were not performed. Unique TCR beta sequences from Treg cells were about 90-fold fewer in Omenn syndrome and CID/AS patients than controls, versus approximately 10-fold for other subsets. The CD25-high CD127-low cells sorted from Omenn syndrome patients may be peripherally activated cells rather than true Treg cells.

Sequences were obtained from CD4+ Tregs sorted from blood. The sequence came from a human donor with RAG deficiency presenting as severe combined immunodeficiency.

The DNA reads TGTGCCAGCAGCCGGACCGGGACGCGCACAGATACGCAGTATTTT. It is translated as CASSRTGTRTDTQYF. This receptor chain uses TRBV9 and TRBJ2-3; the D match is possibly TRBD1 or TRBD2, with 5 bases aligned in each. Its CDR3 holds 15 amino acids, cysteine through phenylalanine. The sequence is cut down to CDR3 DNA, 45 bases in frame from base 1. V drops 4 bases and J drops 1 base, leaving 13 bases in between. The CDR1 and CDR2 encoded by the germline V gene are SGDLS and YYNGEE.